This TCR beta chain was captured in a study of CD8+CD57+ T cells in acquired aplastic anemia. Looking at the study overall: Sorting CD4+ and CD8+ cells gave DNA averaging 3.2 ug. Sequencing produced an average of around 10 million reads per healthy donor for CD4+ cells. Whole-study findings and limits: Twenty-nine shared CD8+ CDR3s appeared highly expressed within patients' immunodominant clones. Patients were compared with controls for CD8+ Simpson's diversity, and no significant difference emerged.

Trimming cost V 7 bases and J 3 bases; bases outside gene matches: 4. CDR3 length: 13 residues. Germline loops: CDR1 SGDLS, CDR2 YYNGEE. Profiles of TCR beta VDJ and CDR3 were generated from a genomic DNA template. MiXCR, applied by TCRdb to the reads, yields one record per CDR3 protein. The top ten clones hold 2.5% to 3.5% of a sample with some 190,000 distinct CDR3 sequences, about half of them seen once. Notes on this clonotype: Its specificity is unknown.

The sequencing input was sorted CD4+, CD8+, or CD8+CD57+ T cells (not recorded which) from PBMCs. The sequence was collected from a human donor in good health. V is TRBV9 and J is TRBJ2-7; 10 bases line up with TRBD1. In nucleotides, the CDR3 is TGTGCCAGCGCGGGACAGGGGAGCTACGAGCAGTACTTC. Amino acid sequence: CASAGQGSYEQYF.